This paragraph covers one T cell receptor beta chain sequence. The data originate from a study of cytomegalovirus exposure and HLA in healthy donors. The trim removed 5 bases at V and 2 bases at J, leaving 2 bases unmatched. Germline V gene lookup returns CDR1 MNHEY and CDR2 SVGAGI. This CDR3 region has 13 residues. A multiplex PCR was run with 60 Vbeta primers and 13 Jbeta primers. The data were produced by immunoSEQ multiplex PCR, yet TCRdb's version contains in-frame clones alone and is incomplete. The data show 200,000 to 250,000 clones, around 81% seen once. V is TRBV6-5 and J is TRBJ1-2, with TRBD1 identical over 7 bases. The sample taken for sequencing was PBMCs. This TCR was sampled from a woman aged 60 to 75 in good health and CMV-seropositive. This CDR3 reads CASSVQGNYGYTF. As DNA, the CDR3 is TGTGCCAGCAGTGTACAGGGGAACTATGGCTACACCTTC.